Each of the 29 T cell receptor beta chains below was sequenced from the same sample in a study of blood T cell repertoires in COVID-19. The protocol was immunoSEQ multiplex PCR, while the TCRdb copy is restricted to in-frame clones and leaves out a portion. In the table there are 300,000 to 350,000 clones, over 75% of which are singletons. The sequenced sample consisted of PBMCs or T cells enriched from blood (not recorded which). The receptors originated from a woman younger than 45 who had recovered from COVID-19.

The chain combines TRBV7-2 with TRBJ1-5; a weak D match, TRBD1 (5 bases). Germline lookup yields CDR1 SGHTA and CDR2 FQGNSA. Trimming took 3 bases from V and 9 from J, leaving 15 bases between them. The CDR3 is made up of 14 amino acids. CDR3 coding DNA: TGTGCCAGCAGCTTTGGACAAGACCGAAGGCCCCAGCATTTT. Translated, it gives CASSFGQDRRPQHF.

The V gene is TRBV5-1, the J gene TRBJ1-3; 7 nucleotides agree with TRBD1. CDR1 is SGHRS and CDR2 is YFSETQ in the germline V gene. The CDR3 is 16 residues long. The V segment lost 5 bases and the J segment 2 bases; nucleotides outside the gene matches: 10. The CDR3 spells CASRRTGSGAGNTIYF. The CDR3, as DNA: TGCGCCAGCAGGCGGACAGGATCGGGGGCTGGAAACACCATATATTTT.

The chain combines TRBV13 with TRBJ2-1; 9 nucleotides line up with TRBD2. CDR3 length equals 15 residues. Germline CDR1 PRHDT, CDR2 FYEKMQ (reference sequence). J gave up 7 bases and V 1 base, and 5 bases lay outside the gene matches. This CDR3 is CASSLVGGGANEQFF. The CDR3 nucleotides are TGTGCCAGCAGCTTAGTCGGCGGGGGGGCTAATGAGCAGTTCTTC.

The chain carries TRBV25-1 and TRBJ2-5, with D unresolved. This CDR3 contains 15 residues. The V end was cut by 1 base, the J end by 3 bases, with 12 bases between. The germline gives CDR1 MGHDK, CDR2 SYGVNS. For the CDR3, the DNA is TGTGCCAGCAGTGAATTTGGTTTGGCGGAAGAGACCCAGTACTTC. Translated: CASSEFGLAEETQYF.

This clone was picked up one time. This sequence joins TRBV5-4 and TRBJ2-1; 9 bases align to TRBD2. The trim removed 4 bases at V and 10 bases at J, leaving 12 bases unmatched. The CDR3 loop spans 15 amino acids. In germline, CDR1 is SGHNT, CDR2 YYREEE (reference sequence). This CDR3 is CASSTARGGPMEQFF. DNA of the CDR3: TGTGCCAGCAGCACAGCGCGGGGGGGCCCCATGGAGCAGTTCTTC.

This rearrangement joins TRBV5-1 to TRBJ2-6, with D unresolved. Trimming took off 4 bases at V and 4 bases at J, with 12 bases between the two ends. CDR3 length: 15 residues. Germline V lookup: CDR1 SGHRS, CDR2 YFSETQ. The CDR3 spells CASSLQNVGANVLTF. The DNA for the CDR3 is TGCGCCAGCAGCCTCCAGAATGTGGGGGCCAACGTCCTGACTTTC.

V is TRBV28 and J is TRBJ1-3; D is unresolved. The V gene lost 1 base and the J gene lost 0 bases, with 7 bases spanning the gap. CDR3 length: 15 amino acids. The germline V gene has CDR1 MDHEN and CDR2 SYDVKM. The CDR3 coding sequence is TGTGCCAGCAGTTTATTGCCGGGCTCTGGAAACACCATATATTTT. This codes for CASSLLPGSGNTIYF.

The J gene is TRBJ1-4, the V gene TRBV2; D gene uncertain. The CDR3 loop spans 15 amino acids. Looked up from germline, CDR1 is SNHLY and CDR2 is FYNNEI. V was shortened by 1 base and J by 1 base, with 7 bases between the two germline ends. The CDR3 DNA is TGTGCCAGCAGTGAAGTGGGCCTAACTAATGAAAAACTGTTTTTT. Its translation is CASSEVGLTNEKLFF.

The rearrangement uses TRBV20-1 and TRBJ2-1, with a tentative D call TRBD1 (6 bases). The V and J ends lost 3 bases and 4 bases respectively, with 22 bases between them. Germline lookup yields CDR1 DFQATT and CDR2 SNEGSKA (reference sequence). The CDR3 totals 17 residues. The CDR3 reads CSASDGVGGLIYNEQFF. CDR3 sequence (DNA): TGCAGTGCTAGTGACGGGGTAGGGGGATTGATATACAATGAGCAGTTCTTC.

The V call is TRBV12-5, the J call TRBJ1-3, with D possibly matching TRBD1 (5 bases). This CDR3 has 13 residues. CDR1 and CDR2 (germline): LGHNT, FRNRAP. V gave up 7 bases and J gave up 8 bases, with 15 bases separating them. CDR3 protein: CASASDRGDTIYF. The CDR3 DNA sequence: TGTGCTAGTGCCTCGGACCGGGGGGACACCATATATTTT.

This chain joins TRBV7-2 and TRBJ2-7, with no clear D. Germline CDR1 is SGHTA and CDR2 is FQGNSA. Trimming left V 4 bases short and J 3 bases short, with 7 bases between. The CDR3 is made up of 12 amino acids. The CDR3 DNA sequence: TGTGCCAGCAGCTCCTCGCGCTACGAGCAGTACTTC. Encoded protein: CASSSSRYEQYF.

Here the CDR3 reads CASSDPGGSSYNEQFF. The DNA for the CDR3 is TGTGCCAGCAGCGACCCCGGGGGTAGCTCCTACAATGAGCAGTTCTTC. The genes are TRBV5-6 and TRBJ2-1, with D perhaps TRBD2 (6 bases). This CDR3 is built from 16 residues. Germline CDR1 SGHDT, CDR2 YYEEEE. The V end was cut by 4 bases, the J end by 0 bases, with 14 bases between.

The chain couples TRBV5-1 to TRBJ1-1, with 7 bases lining up with TRBD1. V gave up 3 bases and J gave up 8 bases; unmatched junction bases: 10. The CDR3 contains 14 residues. Germline CDR1 reads SGHRS; CDR2 reads YFSETQ. The CDR3, as DNA: TGCGCCAGCAGCTCGGGACAGATTGTAGACGAAGCTTTCTTT. This gives the protein CASSSGQIVDEAFF.

The chain joins TRBV6-5 to TRBJ1-2; the match to TRBD1 covers 7 bases. The J segment lost 8 bases and the V segment lost 6 bases, leaving 9 bases of the junction unmatched. This CDR3 comprises 13 residues. Germline CDR1 is MNHEY and CDR2 is SVGAGI. This CDR3 reads CASSLTGDKGYTF. CDR3 nucleotide sequence: TGTGCCAGCAGCCTAACAGGGGATAAGGGCTACACCTTC.

V is TRBV2 and J is TRBJ1-4; TRBD1 matches 7 bases. There are 15 residues in the CDR3. V lost 3 bases, J lost 5 bases, and 6 bases stayed unmatched. From germline, CDR1 is SNHLY and CDR2 FYNNEI. CDR3 loop: CASSDKTGKNEKLFF. Here the CDR3 DNA reads TGTGCCAGCAGTGACAAGACAGGGAAGAATGAAAAACTGTTTTTT.

The V call is TRBV3-1 (or the pseudogene TRBV3-2), the J call TRBJ2-7; the D gene is possibly TRBD1 (6 bases). The germline CDR1 and CDR2 sequences are LGHDT and YNNKEL (reference sequence). This CDR3 comprises 13 residues. Deletions cut 5 bases from V and 0 bases from J, with 8 bases between. CDR3 in amino acids: CASSSRGSYEQYF. The CDR3 DNA follows: TGTGCCAGCAGCTCCAGGGGCTCCTACGAGCAGTACTTC.

The chain recombines TRBV2 with TRBJ2-7; D uncertain. Germline assignment: CDR1 SNHLY and CDR2 FYNNEI. V lost 6 bases and J 0 bases, leaving 6 bases between the germline ends. The CDR3 loop spans 12 amino acids. CDR3 amino acids: CASRQDSYEQYF. For the CDR3, the DNA is TGTGCCAGCAGGCAGGACTCCTACGAGCAGTACTTC.

The table lists this clone with many counts. Here the CDR3 DNA reads TGTGCCAGCAGCGGCCGGTATGGCTACACCTTC. Translating it yields CASSGRYGYTF. The genes are TRBV9 and TRBJ1-2; no clear D gene. The germline V gene has CDR1 SGDLS and CDR2 YYNGEE. The length of the CDR3 is 11 residues. V gave up 3 bases and J gave up 5 bases, with 5 bases separating them.

A single count supports this clone. The V call is TRBV29-1, the J call TRBJ1-2, with 11 bases fitting TRBD1. The trim removed 7 bases at V and 4 bases at J, leaving 5 bases unmatched. The CDR3 totals 13 residues. Per the germline V gene, CDR1 is SQVTM and CDR2 is ANQGSEA. CDR3 in amino acids: CSAVGTGGYGYTF. CDR3 sequence (DNA): TGCAGCGCCGTGGGGACAGGGGGCTATGGCTACACCTTC.

The CDR3 DNA reads TGCGCCAGCAGCTTGGAGTCGGGAATCGAGCAGTACTTC. Residues: CASSLESGIEQYF. The chain carries TRBV5-1 and TRBJ2-7; D is perhaps TRBD2 (5 bases). With 0 bases removed from V and 6 bases from J, the gap between germline ends came to 10 bases. The germline CDR1 and CDR2 sequences are SGHRS and YFSETQ. This CDR3 contains 13 residues.

The rearrangement joins TRBV19 to TRBJ1-5, with a possible D match to TRBD1 (6 bases). The V and J ends lost 4 bases and 4 bases respectively, with 8 bases between them. Germline loops: CDR1 LNHDA, CDR2 SQIVND (reference sequence). This CDR3 region has 13 residues. CDR3 sequence: CASSKRGNQPQHF. CDR3 bases: TGTGCCAGTAGTAAAAGGGGGAATCAGCCCCAGCATTTT.

This chain joins TRBV5-1 and TRBJ2-1; 8 nucleotides align to TRBD2. The CDR3 sequence is 16 residues long. Germline V gene sequence: CDR1 SGHRS, CDR2 YFSETQ. The V gene end was trimmed by 4 bases and the J gene end by 4 bases; junction bases not matched to a gene: 10. The CDR3 protein is CASSANSGDAYNEQFF. Here the CDR3 DNA reads TGCGCCAGCAGCGCAAATAGCGGGGACGCATACAATGAGCAGTTCTTC.

This clone showed up just once. V usage is TRBV6-5 and J usage is TRBJ1-2; TRBD1 might be the D (6 bases). The germline V and J ends were trimmed by 5 bases and 4 bases, with 14 bases remaining between them. The CDR3 is made up of 14 amino acids. Germline CDR1 MNHEY, CDR2 SVGAGI. The CDR3 DNA reads TGTGCCAGCAGTACCGGGACAAGCACCTATGGCTACACCTTC. It specifies CASSTGTSTYGYTF.

The chain uses TRBV21-1 and TRBJ1-2; the table's D call of TRBD1 was not tested on the DNA. TRBV21-1 is a pseudogene locus. This CDR3 has 14 residues. The CDR3: CARPQGRTNYGYTF. As DNA, the CDR3 is TGTGCCAGGCCTCAGGGGCGTACTAACTATGGCTACACCTTC.

The chain carries TRBV7-9 and TRBJ1-2; D is uncertain. Between the trimmed V and J ends, which lost 1 base and 0 bases, there was a span of 6 bases. Germline V CDR1 and CDR2: SEHNR, FQNEAQ (reference sequence). The CDR3 is 14 residues long. The CDR3 region has the DNA TGTGCCAGCAGCTTAGGGCAGACTAACTATGGCTACACCTTC. It yields the protein CASSLGQTNYGYTF.

The chain is built from TRBV25-1 and TRBJ1-5, with D unclear. Trimming pared 2 bases from V and 5 bases from J, leaving 10 bases between. Germline lookup yields CDR1 MGHDK and CDR2 SYGVNS. The CDR3 runs to 14 residues. The CDR3 loop reads CASSEPRVDQPQHF. Here the CDR3 DNA reads TGTGCCAGCAGTGAACCGCGGGTCGATCAGCCCCAGCATTTT.

V is TRBV3-1 (or the pseudogene TRBV3-2) and J is TRBJ2-1, with 8 bases aligning to TRBD1. Germline V lookup: CDR1 LGHDT, CDR2 YNNKEL (reference sequence). The CDR3 sequence is 16 residues long. The V and J ends lost 2 bases and 6 bases, in that order; junction bases with no gene match: 9. The chain's CDR3 is CASSQQDRAVGNEQFF. CDR3 DNA sequence: TGTGCCAGCAGCCAACAGGACAGGGCGGTCGGCAATGAGCAGTTCTTC.

V and J are TRBV7-8 and TRBJ2-3, with D hard to call. Germline values: CDR1 SGHVS, CDR2 FQNEAQ. The CDR3 consists of 14 residues. The V end lost 0 bases, the J end lost 4 bases, and 8 bases lay between the germline ends. This CDR3 is CASSLAARPDTQYF. The CDR3 DNA reads TGTGCCAGCAGCTTAGCAGCTAGACCAGATACGCAGTATTTT.

This chain uses TRBV2 with TRBJ1-1; 10 bases agree with TRBD1. CDR1 and CDR2 from the germline V gene are SNHLY and FYNNEI. V shed 7 bases, J shed 6 bases, and the junction held 8 bases outside the gene matches. CDR3 length: 14 residues. DNA of the CDR3: TGTGCCAGCAAAAGACCGGGACAGGGGTCTGAAGCTTTCTTT. Protein product: CASKRPGQGSEAFF. Drawing the rest from reference TRBV2 and TRBJ1-1, the complete variable domain is EPEVTQTPSHQVTQMGQEVILRCVPISNHLYFYWYRQILGQKVEFLVSFYNNEISEKSEIFDDQFSVERPDGSNFTLKIRSTKLEDSAMYFCASKRPGQGSEAFFGQGTRLTVV.